This T cell receptor beta chain was retrieved from a study of CXCR3-negative and CXCR3-positive naive CD8 T cells (dated by TCRdb to between 2018 and 2021). General notes on the study: In total, around 140 million TRB reads were obtained, corresponding to roughly 1.5 +/- 0.3 million reads per library. Naive subsets from roughly 5 donors and memory cells from 3 donors were included in the TRBV-TRBJ cluster analysis. The diversity and physicochemical repertoire analyses included fewer than twelve donors pooled from two independent experiments.

What the research found in general, with its limitations: Freshly isolated PBMCs were used for most assays because CXCR3 expression partially decreased after cryopreservation. TRB CDR3s from CXCR3-positive naive cells showed higher hydrophobicity (lower Kidera factor 4), lower energy, and higher strength and volume indices than CXCR3-negative naive cells. TRBV-TRBJ usage was similar between naive CXCR3-negative and CXCR3-positive cells from the same donor, while memory cells showed distinct patterns. Because surface CD5, which is linked to self-reactivity in mice, was comparable between the naive subsets, TCR interaction strength was also inferred from TRB CDR3 physicochemical properties. Comparably high repertoire diversity was found in both naive subsets, whereas much lower repertoire diversity was found in memory CD8+ T cells.

Instrument used: NextSeq 550. The Human TCR Profiling Kit (MiLaboratory) was used to prepare UMI-labeled 5' RACE TRB cDNA libraries. The full amount of extracted RNA was used for cDNA synthesis, and the full amount of resulting cDNA was used for PCR amplification. Libraries were prepared in parallel with an identical number of PCR cycles. Concerning the study's data processing: About 53,000 +/- 9,400 unique UMI-labeled TRB cDNA molecules per library were extracted with MIGEC and MiXCR, with at least two reads per UMI required. Each library averaged around 40,000 +/- 10,000 functional in-frame TRB CDR3 nucleotide clonotypes without stop codons. Diversity metrics, including normalized Shannon-Wiener and Chao1, were computed in VDJtools after downsampling to 5000 UMI-labeled TRB molecules per sample. VDJtools computed clonotype-size-weighted physicochemical properties of the central five CDR3 residues: interaction energy, strength, volume and Kidera factor 4. Based on TCRdb reprocessing of the reads, there is one entry per CDR3 protein sequence, and DNA is missing. It is TCRdb's table, rather than the study itself, that gives the V and J calls and clone size. The sample's table lists a count of 140,000 to 150,000 distinct CDR3 sequences. Roughly 0.27% of the sample is held by the ten biggest clonotypes.

Note on this clonotype: This receptor's antigen is unknown.

For every CD8+ T cell subset, approximately 300,000 cells were flow-sorted straight into RLT lysis buffer, and each subset was sorted in triplicate. To exclude memory contaminants, naive CD8+ T cells were stringently defined as CD45RO-CCR7+CD27+CD95-. Using standard density gradient centrifugation, peripheral blood mononuclear cells were isolated from buffy coats. Naive CXCR3-negative and CXCR3-positive CD8+ T cells were flow-sorted using a FACSAria III. An RNeasy Mini Kit was used to extract total RNA from the sorted cells. The origin of this receptor is a human donor in good health. Some clones in this sample may be carry-over from other donors' samples. Sequencing input: naive CXCR3+ CD8+ T cells from blood. The sample's cell subset or site label, in plain terms: CD45RO-CCR7+CD27+CD95- naive CD8+ T cells expressing CXCR3 (TNR3+).

The CDR3 here reads CASSALGQGANTGELFF. The rearrangement combines TRBV2 with TRBJ2-2; with no DNA, the TCRdb D assignment of TRBD1 cannot be verified. CDR1 and CDR2, looked up from the germline V gene, are SNHLY and FYNNEI. From cysteine to phenylalanine, the CDR3 is 17 amino acids long. The DNA sequence is not available.